The 28 T cell receptor beta chains presented below share a single source sample, sequenced in a study of T cells and copy number aberrations in small-cell lung cancer (dated by TCRdb to the early 2020s). The method behind the library was the immunoSEQ multiplex PCR assay. Not all clones reach the TCRdb copy of this immuneACCESS table, which keeps in-frame sequences only. Checked studies attribute under half of the gap to unresolved V genes and leave the rest unexplained. The sample table holds around 930 clones, of which 90% to 95% were seen once. The ten largest clones add up to 2.1% of the sample. Sequenced input: tumor tissue. These receptors were collected from a woman aged 45-65 years with small cell lung cancer.

V is TRBV25-1 and J is TRBJ2-2; the D is unclear. Trimming took 7 bases from V and 0 from J, leaving 15 bases between them. The CDR3 sequence is 16 residues long. Per the germline V gene, CDR1 is MGHDK and CDR2 is SYGVNS. CDR3 bases: TGTGCCAGCACCCCTCGTGAAGGCGCGAACACCGGGGAGCTGTTTTTT. Residues: CASTPREGANTGELFF.

The gene calls are TRBV5-6 and TRBJ1-5, with D tentatively TRBD1 (6 bases). V dropped 4 bases and J dropped 7 bases, with 12 bases sitting between them. Germline loops: CDR1 SGHDT, CDR2 YYEEEE. The CDR3 has 13 residues. The DNA for the CDR3 is TGTGCCAGCAGCAACATACAGGGCCAGCCCCAGCATTTT. Translation: CASSNIQGQPQHF. Full variable domain (rest looked up from reference TRBV5-6 and TRBJ1-5): DAGVTQSPTHLIKTRGQQVTLRCSPKSGHDTVSWYQQALGQGPQFIFQYYEEEERQRGNFPDRFSGHQFPNYSSELNVNALLLGDSALYLCASSNIQGQPQHFGDGTRLSIL.

The chain uses TRBV2 and TRBJ1-2; D might be TRBD1 (6 bases). CDR1 and CDR2 (germline): SNHLY, FYNNEI. The CDR3 covers 15 residues. V shed 0 bases and J shed 6 bases, with 14 bases lying between them. CDR3 sequence: CASSEALRGRDGYTF. The CDR3 bases are TGTGCCAGCAGTGAAGCGCTTCGGGGGCGCGATGGCTACACCTTC.

V and J are TRBV7-3 and TRBJ2-2; D gene ambiguous. The CDR3 covers 14 residues. From germline, CDR1 is SGHTA and CDR2 FQGTGA. Trimming took off 1 base at V and 2 bases at J, with 5 bases between the two ends. DNA for the CDR3: TGTGCCAGCAGCTTAAGAGCCAACACCGGGGAGCTGTTTTTT. This sequence encodes CASSLRANTGELFF. The full variable domain, its missing parts supplied by reference TRBV7-3 and TRBJ2-2, is GAGVSQTPSNKVTEKGKYVELRCDPISGHTALYWYRQSLGQGPEFLIYFQGTGAADDSGLPNDRFFAVRPEGSVSTLKIQRTERGDSAVYLCASSLRANTGELFFGEGSRLTVL.

V usage is TRBV27 and J usage is TRBJ2-7, with D unclear. V lost 3 bases, J lost 0 bases, and 9 bases lay in between. Germline CDR1 is MNHEY and CDR2 is SMNVEV (reference sequence). This CDR3 is built from 14 residues. The CDR3 nucleotides are TGTGCCAGCAGTTTTAGCCTGACCTCCTACGAGCAGTACTTC. Its protein is CASSFSLTSYEQYF.

The chain joins TRBV2 to TRBJ2-1, with TRBD1 matching 8 bases. Germline assignment: CDR1 SNHLY and CDR2 FYNNEI. With V trimmed by 7 bases and J by 4 bases, 3 bases remained unmatched. CDR3 length equals 13 residues. The CDR3 protein is CASNRDRYNEQFF. CDR3 nucleotide sequence: TGTGCCAGCAACCGGGACAGGTACAATGAGCAGTTCTTC.

The chain recombines TRBV6-4 with TRBJ1-3; D uncertain. V was trimmed by 6 bases and J by 0 bases, leaving 9 bases between them. The germline CDR1 and CDR2 sequences are MRHNA and SNTAGT. The CDR3 has 14 amino acids. CDR3 amino acids: CASRVDTSGNTIYF. Written as DNA, the CDR3 is TGTGCCAGCAGGGTCGACACCTCTGGAAACACCATATATTTT.

This chain joins TRBV5-1 and TRBJ1-2, with 7 nucleotides matching TRBD1. Trimming removed 3 bases from V and 5 bases from J; junction bases left unmatched: 7. CDR3 size: 14 residues. Per germline, CDR1 SGHRS and CDR2 YFSETQ. This CDR3 is CASSWDSQGYGYTF. The CDR3 region has the DNA TGCGCCAGCAGCTGGGACAGCCAAGGGTATGGCTACACCTTC.

For the CDR3, the DNA is TGTGCCAGCAGTTACGGGGTAGGGGGCCTCTATGGCTACACCTTC. It specifies CASSYGVGGLYGYTF. The chain joins TRBV6-5 to TRBJ1-2; TRBD1 matches at 7 bases. The CDR3 has 15 residues. J lost 4 bases, V lost 2 bases, and 7 bases had no gene match. The germline gives CDR1 MNHEY, CDR2 SVGAGI.

The chain couples TRBV5-1 to TRBJ2-5, with D tentatively TRBD1 (6 bases). Trimming pared 0 bases from V and 4 bases from J, leaving 10 bases between. This CDR3 comprises 14 residues. Germline values: CDR1 SGHRS, CDR2 YFSETQ. CDR3 coding DNA: TGCGCCAGCAGCTTGGTAGGACAGCGAGAGACCCAGTACTTC. It is translated as CASSLVGQRETQYF.

The J gene is TRBJ1-5, the V gene TRBV30; D possibly corresponds to TRBD1 (5 bases). Germline CDR1 GTSNPN, CDR2 SVGIG (reference sequence). Between the trimmed V and J ends, which lost 1 base and 0 bases, there was a span of 10 bases. This CDR3 is 15 amino acids long. In nucleotides, the CDR3 is TGTGCCTGGAGTGCCTCCGGGGCTAGCAATCAGCCCCAGCATTTT. Translated: CAWSASGASNQPQHF.

V usage is TRBV30 and J usage is TRBJ2-5; TRBD1 is a possible D gene (6 bases). V lost 0 bases to trimming and J lost 11 bases, with 13 bases between them. Germline values: CDR1 GTSNPN, CDR2 SVGIG (reference sequence). This CDR3 has 12 residues. This CDR3 is CAWSVKGDVQYF. CDR3 in DNA: TGTGCCTGGAGTGTAAAGGGGGACGTTCAGTACTTC.

This clone was seen a single time. V and J are TRBV9 and TRBJ2-3; no clear D. Trimming stripped 4 bases from V and 0 bases from J, with 6 bases between. This CDR3 is 13 amino acids long. Germline CDR1 SGDLS, CDR2 YYNGEE. This CDR3 reads CASSKTSTDTQYF. DNA for the CDR3: TGTGCCAGCAGCAAAACTAGCACAGATACGCAGTATTTT. Variable domain in full (rest from reference TRBV9 and TRBJ2-3): DSGVTQTPKHLITATGQRVTLRCSPRSGDLSVYWYQQSLDQGLQFLIQYYNGEERAKGNILERFSAQQFPDLHSELNLSSLELGDSALYFCASSKTSTDTQYFGPGTRLTVL.

The chain uses TRBV29-1 and TRBJ2-5; 9 nucleotides align to TRBD1. There are 12 residues in the CDR3. Germline CDR1 SQVTM, CDR2 ANQGSEA. Losses at the gene ends were 8 bases for V and 5 bases for J; bases not matched to a gene: 6. CDR3 protein: CSIRTGDETQYF. CDR3 bases: TGCAGCATAAGGACAGGGGACGAGACCCAGTACTTC.

V gene TRBV29-1 combines with J gene TRBJ2-2; TRBD1 is a possible D gene (6 bases). The ends were cut back, 7 bases at V and 11 bases at J, with 14 bases in the middle. This CDR3 contains 11 residues. Looked up from germline, CDR1 is SQVTM and CDR2 is ANQGSEA. DNA for the CDR3: TGCAGCGCTGCAACAGGGCCCGAGCTGTTTTTT. Translated: CSAATGPELFF.

The chain has TRBV4-2 and TRBJ2-3, with TRBD1 identical over 8 bases. This CDR3 contains 14 residues. CDR1 and CDR2 from the germline V gene are LGHNA and YNFKEQ. J was trimmed by 0 bases and V by 5 bases; bases with no gene match: 1. The CDR3 is CASSRTGSTDTQYF. The CDR3 nucleotides read TGTGCCAGCAGCAGGACAGGGAGCACAGATACGCAGTATTTT.

V gene TRBV5-7 combines with J gene TRBJ1-1; D uncertain. TRBV5-7 is classed as an ORF, of uncertain function. CDR3 length: 12 amino acids. Trimming left V 4 bases short and J 6 bases short, with 10 bases between. The CDR3 reads CASSRWAAEAFF. CDR3 DNA: TGTGCCAGCAGCCGGTGGGCGGCTGAAGCTTTCTTT.

The chain has TRBV28 and TRBJ2-7; the match to TRBD1 covers 7 bases. Germline V gene lookup returns CDR1 MDHEN and CDR2 SYDVKM. Trimming cost V 3 bases and J 2 bases; bases outside gene matches: 10. The CDR3 consists of 16 residues. This chain's CDR3 is CASSFLFRTGTYEQYF. The CDR3 coding sequence is TGTGCCAGCAGTTTTTTGTTTCGGACAGGAACCTACGAGCAGTACTTC.

The chain has TRBV7-2 and TRBJ2-1; unclear D gene. The germline V gene encodes CDR1 SGHTA and CDR2 FQGNSA. The ends were cut back, 5 bases at V and 7 bases at J, with 12 bases in the middle. CDR3 length: 13 amino acids. CDR3 sequence (DNA): TGTGCCAGCAGCCTCGGGCCGGAAAATGAGCAGTTCTTC. Protein: CASSLGPENEQFF.

The rearrangement uses TRBV30 and TRBJ1-2; TRBD1 matches 8 bases. V shed 1 base and J 4 bases; nucleotides not matched to a gene: 11. The CDR3 sequence is 16 residues long. The germline V gene has CDR1 GTSNPN and CDR2 SVGIG (reference sequence). The CDR3 reads CAWSAAGGGRSYGYTF. CDR3 DNA sequence: TGTGCCTGGAGTGCGGCAGGGGGCGGTCGGAGCTATGGCTACACCTTC. The full variable domain, its missing parts supplied by reference TRBV30 and TRBJ1-2, is SQTIHQWPATLVQPVGSPLSLECTVEGTSNPNLYWYRQAAGRGLQLLFYSVGIGQISSEVPQNLSASRPQDRQFILSSKKLLLSDSGFYLCAWSAAGGGRSYGYTFGSGTRLTVV.

The rearrangement links TRBV2 to TRBJ1-1; D uncertain. The germline V gene has CDR1 SNHLY and CDR2 FYNNEI. This CDR3 is 11 amino acids long. Trimming shortened V by 8 bases and J by 6 bases, and 10 bases separated the two germline ends. For the CDR3, the DNA is TGTGCCAGCCTCAGGTTTCCTGAAGCTTTCTTT. Protein product: CASLRFPEAFF.

V gene TRBV30 combines with J gene TRBJ1-5; possible D gene TRBD1, 5 bases. The CDR3 is 13 amino acids. The germline V and J ends were trimmed by 5 bases and 0 bases, with 8 bases remaining between them. Germline loops: CDR1 GTSNPN, CDR2 SVGIG (reference sequence). Here the CDR3 reads CAWGADSNQPQHF. The DNA of the CDR3 is TGTGCCTGGGGGGCAGATAGCAATCAGCCCCAGCATTTT.

The rearrangement links TRBV15 to TRBJ1-6, with TRBD1 as a possible D gene (6 bases). The CDR3 covers 15 residues. Germline lookup yields CDR1 LNHNV and CDR2 YYDKDF (reference sequence). The germline V and J ends were trimmed by 3 bases and 10 bases, with 16 bases remaining between them. The CDR3 DNA follows: TGTGCCACCAGCAGTAAACAGGGCTGGGGATCACCCCTCCACTTT. As protein: CATSSKQGWGSPLHF.

The V and J genes are TRBV28 and TRBJ1-2; 7 bases fit TRBD1. The V segment lost 5 bases and the J segment 9 bases; nucleotides outside the gene matches: 6. The CDR3 is 12 residues long. Per germline, CDR1 MDHEN and CDR2 SYDVKM. CDR3: CASSNRQGSYTF. CDR3 bases: TGTGCCAGCAGTAATCGACAGGGTAGCTACACCTTC.

V and J are TRBV5-1 and TRBJ2-5; 10 nucleotides agree with TRBD2. V trimming: 3 bases; J trimming: 7 bases; junction bases outside the gene matches: 9. Germline CDR1 SGHRS, CDR2 YFSETQ. The CDR3 has 15 amino acids. The CDR3 DNA follows: TGCGCCAGCAGCTACACCGGGACTAGCGAGGCGACCCAGTACTTC. Translating gives CASSYTGTSEATQYF.

A few counts support this clone. J is TRBJ2-1 and V is TRBV10-3, with 12 bases identical to TRBD1. The V gene's germline CDR1 is ENHRY and CDR2 SYGVKD. CDR3 length equals 14 residues. Trimming removed 6 bases from V and 10 bases from J; junction bases left unmatched: 7. The CDR3 DNA is TGTGCCATCAGAGGGACAGGGGGCGGCAAGGAGCAGTTCTTC. It yields the protein CAIRGTGGGKEQFF.

V usage is TRBV7-3 and J usage is TRBJ2-2; 12 positions agree with TRBD2. The CDR3 is 17 residues long. The V and J ends lost 1 base and 7 bases, in that order; junction bases with no gene match: 7. The germline gives CDR1 SGHTA, CDR2 FQGTGA. CDR3 bases: TGTGCCAGCAGCTTAAATCCTAGCGGGGGGGCGTTCGGGGAGCTGTTTTTT. It encodes CASSLNPSGGAFGELFF.

The chain uses TRBV5-1 and TRBJ1-1, with 8 bases identical to TRBD1. Germline CDR1 and CDR2: SGHRS and YFSETQ. V lost 1 base to trimming and J lost 0 bases; unmatched junction nucleotides: 2. This CDR3 has 15 residues. In DNA, the CDR3 is TGCGCCAGCAGCTTGTTACAGGGGGTGAACACTGAAGCTTTCTTT. It yields the protein CASSLLQGVNTEAFF. Filled out from reference TRBV5-1 and TRBJ1-1, the complete variable domain reads KAGVTQTPRYLIKTRGQQVTLSCSPISGHRSVSWYQQTPGQGLQFLFEYFSETQRNKGNFPGRFSGRQFSNSRSEMNVSTLELGDSALYLCASSLLQGVNTEAFFGQGTRLTVV.